The source of this T cell receptor (beta chain) is a study of Ad26.COV2.S vaccination and SARS-CoV-2 variants. Across the whole study: Intramuscular Ad26.COV2.S at 5x10^10 or 1x10^11 viral particles.

Specified treatment: roughly 20 received Ad26.COV2.S at low or high dose, single or two shots; 5 received placebo; per-sample allocation not given. It was on day 63 after the first vaccine or placebo injection that samples were taken. TCRdb keeps only in-frame clones here, not all; method: immunoSEQ multiplex PCR. The top ten hold 3% to 4% of the sample, which has roughly 380,000 clones, about 85% seen once. From germline, CDR1 is SGHRS and CDR2 YFSETQ. The CDR3 spans 14 residues. The germline V and J ends were trimmed by 0 bases and 5 bases, with 10 bases remaining between them. This clone was observed at least ten times. The sample carries other DNA sequences with the same CDR3.

The gene calls are TRBV5-1 and TRBJ2-3; no reliable D call. This specimen was peripheral blood, taken in a trial of Ad26.COV2.S vaccine versus placebo. This TCR was sampled from a person between 18 and 65 years old who received the Ad26.COV2.S COVID-19 vaccine or a placebo. The CDR3 protein is CASSLESGRDTQYF. Written as DNA, the CDR3 is TGCGCCAGCAGCTTGGAGAGTGGCCGAGATACGCAGTATTTT.